This T cell receptor beta chain is from a study of T cell responses to AZD1222 COVID-19 vaccine. The CDR3 consists of 17 residues. V was shortened by 0 bases and J by 0 bases, with 13 bases between the two germline ends. The method was immunoSEQ multiplex PCR; TCRdb's version includes in-frame clones alone and lacks a portion of them. This table holds approximately 85,000 clones, approximately 87% found once. Study results and caveats: The donor cohort was predominantly white British with a female majority, and clonal diversity may have been underestimated. In the spike-specific TCR repertoire, nearly half reportedly target unmutated variant regions. No repertoire was sampled before or during the peak T cell response, only after it.

About this clone: Antigen: not known.

The sequenced sample was peripheral blood, obtained on day 0 of AZD1222 vaccination. The origin of this receptor is an adult in good health. The chain is built from TRBV5-3 and TRBJ1-5; D is possibly TRBD1 (5 bases). TRBV5-3 is filed as an ORF, its function uncertain. CDR3 amino acids: CARSLEARETSNQPQHF. CDR3 DNA sequence: TGTGCCAGAAGCTTGGAGGCCAGGGAAACTAGCAATCAGCCCCAGCATTTT.